The T cell receptor beta chain under discussion was sequenced for a study of blood T cell repertoires in COVID-19. Study-wide background: Specimens from acute and convalescent COVID-19 originated in the United States, Italy and Spain. T cells, B-cell-depleted T cells, or PBMCs supplied cDNA or gDNA.

A single count supports this clone. In the source study's methods: How many nucleated cells were present was estimated from reference gene primer amplification. Repertoires were generated with immunoSEQ multiplex PCR, while TCRdb's copy carries only in-frame clones and drops some. V and J calls plus clone size are reproduced from that table; the DNA served to infer D and trimming. The sample holds approximately 210,000 clones, roughly 94% seen once. V dropped 3 bases and J dropped 3 bases, with 8 bases sitting between them. CDR3 length equals 13 residues. The germline V gene has CDR1 KGHSH and CDR2 LQKENI.

Sequenced material: peripheral blood. The gene calls are TRBV18 and TRBJ2-5; tentatively, D is TRBD2 (6 bases). The sequence derives from a man aged 25 to 40 with acute or convalescent COVID-19. CDR3 protein: CASSPGLEETQYF. Here the CDR3 DNA reads TGTGCCAGCTCACCGGGACTGGAAGAGACCCAGTACTTC.